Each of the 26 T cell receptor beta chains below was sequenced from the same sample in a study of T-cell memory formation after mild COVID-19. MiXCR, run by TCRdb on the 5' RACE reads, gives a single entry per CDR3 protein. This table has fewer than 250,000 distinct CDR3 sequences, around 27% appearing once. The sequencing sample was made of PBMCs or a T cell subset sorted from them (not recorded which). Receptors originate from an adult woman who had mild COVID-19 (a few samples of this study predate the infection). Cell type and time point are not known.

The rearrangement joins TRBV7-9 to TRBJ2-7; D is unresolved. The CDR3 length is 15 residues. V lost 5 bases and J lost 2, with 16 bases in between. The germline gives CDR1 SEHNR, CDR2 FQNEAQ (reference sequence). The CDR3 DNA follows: TGTGCCAGCAGCCCCCCCTTGACGGCTACCTACGAGCAGTACTTC. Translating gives CASSPPLTATYEQYF. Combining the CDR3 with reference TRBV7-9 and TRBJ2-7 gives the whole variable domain DTGVSQNPRHKITKRGQNVTFRCDPISEHNRLYWYRQTLGQGPEFLTYFQNEAQLEKSRLLSDRFSAERPKGSFSTLEIQRTEQGDSAMYLCASSPPLTATYEQYFGPGTRLTVT.

The CDR3 nucleotides are TGTGCCAGCAACCCGGGACGGGGCTACGAGCAGTACTTC. This codes for CASNPGRGYEQYF. V usage is TRBV6-2 or TRBV6-3 and J usage is TRBJ2-7; TRBD1 or TRBD2 may be the D gene (5 bases each). The ends were cut back, 7 bases at V and 3 bases at J, with 13 bases in the middle. CDR3 length: 13 residues. The germline V gene has CDR1 MNHEY and CDR2 SVGEGT.

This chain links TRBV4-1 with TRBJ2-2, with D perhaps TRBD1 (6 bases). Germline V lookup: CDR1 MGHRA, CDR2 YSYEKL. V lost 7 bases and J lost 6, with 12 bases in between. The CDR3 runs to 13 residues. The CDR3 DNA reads TGCGCCAGCACCGGCCCAGGGGCCGGGGAGCTGTTTTTT. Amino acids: CASTGPGAGELFF.

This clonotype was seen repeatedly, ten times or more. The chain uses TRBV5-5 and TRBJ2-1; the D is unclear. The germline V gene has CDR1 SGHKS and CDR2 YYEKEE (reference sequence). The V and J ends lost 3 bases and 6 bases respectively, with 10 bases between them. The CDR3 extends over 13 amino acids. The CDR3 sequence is CASSWDVANEQFF. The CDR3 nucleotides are TGTGCCAGCAGCTGGGATGTGGCCAATGAGCAGTTCTTC.

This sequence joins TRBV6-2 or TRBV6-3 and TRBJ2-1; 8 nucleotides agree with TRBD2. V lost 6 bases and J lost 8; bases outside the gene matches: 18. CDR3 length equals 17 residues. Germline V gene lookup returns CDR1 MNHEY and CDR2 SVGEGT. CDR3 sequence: CASRRALLAVELDEQFF. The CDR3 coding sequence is TGTGCCAGCAGAAGGGCCCTACTAGCGGTAGAGCTCGATGAGCAGTTCTTC.

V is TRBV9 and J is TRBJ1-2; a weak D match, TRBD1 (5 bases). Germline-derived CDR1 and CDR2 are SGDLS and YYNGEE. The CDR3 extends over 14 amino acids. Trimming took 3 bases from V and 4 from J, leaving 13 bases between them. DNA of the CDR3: TGTGCCAGCAGCGCCGACCCAGGGAGCTATGGCTACACCTTC. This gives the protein CASSADPGSYGYTF.

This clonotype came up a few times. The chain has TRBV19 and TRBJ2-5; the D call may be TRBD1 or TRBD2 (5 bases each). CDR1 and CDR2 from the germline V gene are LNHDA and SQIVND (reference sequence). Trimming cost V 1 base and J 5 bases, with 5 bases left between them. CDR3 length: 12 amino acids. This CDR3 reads CASSIGGETQYF. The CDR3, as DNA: TGTGCCAGTAGTATAGGGGGGGAGACCCAGTACTTC. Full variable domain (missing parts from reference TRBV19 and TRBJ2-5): DGGITQSPKYLFRKEGQNVTLSCEQNLNHDAMYWYRQDPGQGLRLIYYSQIVNDFQKGDIAEGYSVSREKKESFPLTVTSAQKNPTAFYLCASSIGGETQYFGPGTRLLVL.

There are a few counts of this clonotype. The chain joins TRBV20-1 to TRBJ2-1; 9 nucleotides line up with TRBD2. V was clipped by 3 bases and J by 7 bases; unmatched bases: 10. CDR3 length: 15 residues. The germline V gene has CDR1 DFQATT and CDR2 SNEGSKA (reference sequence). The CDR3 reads CSARNPGLALNEQFF. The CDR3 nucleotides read TGCAGTGCTAGGAATCCGGGACTAGCTTTGAATGAGCAGTTCTTC.

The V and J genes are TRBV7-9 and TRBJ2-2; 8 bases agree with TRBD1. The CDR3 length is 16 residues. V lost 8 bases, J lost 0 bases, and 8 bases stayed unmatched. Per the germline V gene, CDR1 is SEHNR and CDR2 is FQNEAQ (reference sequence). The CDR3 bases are TGTGCCAGCCCGACCCGGACAGGGACGAACACCGGGGAGCTGTTTTTT. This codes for CASPTRTGTNTGELFF.

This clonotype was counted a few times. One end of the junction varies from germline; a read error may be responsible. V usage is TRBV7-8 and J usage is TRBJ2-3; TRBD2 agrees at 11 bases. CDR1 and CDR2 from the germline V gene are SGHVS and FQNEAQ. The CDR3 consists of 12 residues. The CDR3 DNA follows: TGTGCCAGCAGCTTACGACTAGCGGGAACCGTTTTT. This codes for CASSLRLAGTVF.

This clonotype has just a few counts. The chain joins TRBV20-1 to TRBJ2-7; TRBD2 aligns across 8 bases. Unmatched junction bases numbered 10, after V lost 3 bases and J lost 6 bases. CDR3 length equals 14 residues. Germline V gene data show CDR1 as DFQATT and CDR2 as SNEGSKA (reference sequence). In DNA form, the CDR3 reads TGCAGTGCTAGGGGGACTAGTTGGGTTCGCGAGCAGTACTTC. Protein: CSARGTSWVREQYF.

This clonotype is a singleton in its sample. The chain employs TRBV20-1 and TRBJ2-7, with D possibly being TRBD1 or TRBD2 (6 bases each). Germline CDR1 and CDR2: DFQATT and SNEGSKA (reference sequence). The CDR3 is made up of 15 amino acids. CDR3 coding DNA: TGCCGAGCTACAGGGCAAGAGGAGGGTTTCTACGAGCAGTACTTC. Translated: CRATGQEEGFYEQYF.

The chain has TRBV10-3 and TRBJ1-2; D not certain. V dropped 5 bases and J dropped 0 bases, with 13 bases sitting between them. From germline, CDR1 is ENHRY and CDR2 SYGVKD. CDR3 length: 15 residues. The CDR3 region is CAISYDVAANYGYTF. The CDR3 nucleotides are TGTGCCATCAGTTATGACGTAGCAGCTAACTATGGCTACACCTTC.

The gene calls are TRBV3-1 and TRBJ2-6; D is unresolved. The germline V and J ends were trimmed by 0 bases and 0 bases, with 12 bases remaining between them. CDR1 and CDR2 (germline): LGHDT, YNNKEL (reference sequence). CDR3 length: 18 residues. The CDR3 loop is CASSQDRGPFSGANVLTF. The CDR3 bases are TGTGCCAGCAGCCAAGATCGAGGCCCCTTCTCTGGGGCCAACGTCCTGACTTTC. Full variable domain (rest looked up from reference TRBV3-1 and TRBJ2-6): DTAVSQTPKYLVTQMGNDKSIKCEQNLGHDTMYWYKQDSKKFLKIMFSYNNKELIINETVPNRFSPKSPDKAHLNLHINSLELGDSAVYFCASSQDRGPFSGANVLTFGAGSRLTVL.

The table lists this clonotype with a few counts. The CDR3 loop reads CASSLPDYGYTF. The DNA of the CDR3 is TGTGCCAGCAGCTTACCAGACTATGGCTACACCTTC. This chain joins TRBV7-8 and TRBJ1-2; D uncertain. The V end was cut by 2 bases, the J end by 3 bases, with 4 bases between. Germline CDR1 reads SGHVS; CDR2 reads FQNEAQ. This CDR3 is 12 amino acids long.

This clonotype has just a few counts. The CDR3 DNA reads as TGCAGTGCTAGAGCCTTAGGGGGGCGCATGAACACTGAAGCTTTCTTT. It codes for CSARALGGRMNTEAFF. The rearrangement joins TRBV20-1 to TRBJ1-1; possible D gene TRBD1, 6 bases. Trimming cost V 1 base and J 0 bases, with 15 bases left between them. The CDR3 spans 16 residues. Germline lookup yields CDR1 DFQATT and CDR2 SNEGSKA (reference sequence).

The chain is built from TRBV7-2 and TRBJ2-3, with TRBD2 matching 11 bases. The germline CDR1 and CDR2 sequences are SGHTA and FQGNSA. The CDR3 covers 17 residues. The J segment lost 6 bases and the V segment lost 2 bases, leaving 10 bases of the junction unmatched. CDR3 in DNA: TGTGCCAGCAGCTTACTACGGACTAGCGGGCTTAGGGATACGCAGTATTTT. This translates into CASSLLRTSGLRDTQYF.

CDR3 amino acids: CASSLTRYEQFF. Here the CDR3 DNA reads TGCGCCAGCAGCCTAACGAGATATGAGCAGTTCTTC. The rearrangement joins TRBV5-1 to TRBJ2-1; D remains unclear. Germline CDR1 and CDR2: SGHRS and YFSETQ. Between the trimmed V and J ends, which lost 4 bases and 8 bases, there was a span of 10 bases. The CDR3 length is 12 residues.

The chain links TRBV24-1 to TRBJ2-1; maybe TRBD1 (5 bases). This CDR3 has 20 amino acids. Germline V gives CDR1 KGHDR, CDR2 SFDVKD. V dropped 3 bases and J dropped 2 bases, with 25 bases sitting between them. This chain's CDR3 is CATSDGQVLRRTKPYNEQFF. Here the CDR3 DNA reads TGTGCCACCAGTGATGGCCAGGTCTTGCGGCGGACAAAACCCTACAATGAGCAGTTCTTC.

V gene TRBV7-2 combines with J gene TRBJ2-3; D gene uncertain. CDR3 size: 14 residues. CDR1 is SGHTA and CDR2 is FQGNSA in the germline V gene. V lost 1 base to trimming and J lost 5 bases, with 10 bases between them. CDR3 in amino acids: CASSLVQMRDTQYF. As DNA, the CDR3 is TGTGCCAGCAGCTTAGTACAGATGAGAGATACGCAGTATTTT.

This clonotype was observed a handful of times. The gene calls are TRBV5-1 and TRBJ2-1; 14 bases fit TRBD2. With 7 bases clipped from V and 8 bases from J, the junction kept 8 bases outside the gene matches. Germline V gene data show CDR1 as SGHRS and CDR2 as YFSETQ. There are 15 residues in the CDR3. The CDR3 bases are TGCGCCAGCGGGGGACTAGCGGGAGTCGGCGATGAGCAGTTCTTC. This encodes CASGGLAGVGDEQFF. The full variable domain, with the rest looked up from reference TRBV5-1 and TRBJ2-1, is KAGVTQTPRYLIKTRGQQVTLSCSPISGHRSVSWYQQTPGQGLQFLFEYFSETQRNKGNFPGRFSGRQFSNSRSEMNVSTLELGDSALYLCASGGLAGVGDEQFFGPGTRLTVL.

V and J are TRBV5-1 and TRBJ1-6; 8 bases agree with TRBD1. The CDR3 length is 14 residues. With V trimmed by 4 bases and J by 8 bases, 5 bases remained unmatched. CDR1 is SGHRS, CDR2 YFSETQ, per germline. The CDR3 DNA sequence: TGCGCCAGCAGCCAGACAGGGGATTATTCACCCCTCCACTTT. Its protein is CASSQTGDYSPLHF.

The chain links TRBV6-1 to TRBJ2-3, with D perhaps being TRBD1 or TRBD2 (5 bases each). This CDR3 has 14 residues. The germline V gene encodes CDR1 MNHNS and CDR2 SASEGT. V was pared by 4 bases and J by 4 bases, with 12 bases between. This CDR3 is CASSGGRDADTQYF. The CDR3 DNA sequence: TGTGCCAGCAGTGGGGGCAGGGACGCAGATACGCAGTATTTT.

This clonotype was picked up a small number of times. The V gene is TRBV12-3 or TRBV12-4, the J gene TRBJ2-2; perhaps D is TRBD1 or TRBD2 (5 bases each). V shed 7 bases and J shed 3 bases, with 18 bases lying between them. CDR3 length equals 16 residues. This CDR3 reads CASIRNWGSHTGELFF. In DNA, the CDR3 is TGTGCCAGCATAAGAAACTGGGGGAGTCACACCGGGGAGCTGTTTTTT.

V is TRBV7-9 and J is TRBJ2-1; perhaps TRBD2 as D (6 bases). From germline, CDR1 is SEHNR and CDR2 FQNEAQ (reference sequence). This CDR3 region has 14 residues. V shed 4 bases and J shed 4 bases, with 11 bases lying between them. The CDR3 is CASSYPGRYNEQFF. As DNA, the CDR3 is TGTGCCAGCAGCTACCCAGGGAGGTACAATGAGCAGTTCTTC. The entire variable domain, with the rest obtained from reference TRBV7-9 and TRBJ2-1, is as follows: DTGVSQNPRHKITKRGQNVTFRCDPISEHNRLYWYRQTLGQGPEFLTYFQNEAQLEKSRLLSDRFSAERPKGSFSTLEIQRTEQGDSAMYLCASSYPGRYNEQFFGPGTRLTVL.

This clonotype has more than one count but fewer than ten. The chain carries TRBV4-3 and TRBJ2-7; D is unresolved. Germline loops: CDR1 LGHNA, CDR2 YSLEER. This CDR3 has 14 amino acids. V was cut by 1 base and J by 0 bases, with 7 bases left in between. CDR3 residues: CASSQVYDSYEQYF. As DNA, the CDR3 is TGCGCCAGCAGCCAAGTCTACGACTCCTACGAGCAGTACTTC.